This T cell receptor beta chain was profiled in a study of blood T cell repertoires in COVID-19. At the level of the study: COVID-19 samples from acute and convalescent phases originated in the United States, Italy and Spain. T cells, B-cell-depleted T cells, or PBMCs provided the cDNA or gDNA that served as material.

Sequencing used immunoSEQ multiplex PCR; TCRdb keeps in-frame clones, though not all of them. Here the sample spans 250,000 to 400,000 clones, roughly 90% being singletons. Enrollment of patients from Seattle took place during active infection, with longitudinal follow-up. CDR1 is MGHRA and CDR2 is YSYEKL in the germline V gene. The CDR3 has 15 residues. V was pared by 2 bases and J by 6 bases, with 9 bases of the junction left unmatched. The receptor was derived from a woman aged 25 to 39 with COVID-19, enrolled during active disease. The chain couples TRBV4-1 to TRBJ2-7, with 8 bases fitting TRBD2. Source material: peripheral blood. CDR3 in DNA: TGCGCCAGCAGCCAACCCGGGACTAGGGGCGTCGAGCAGTACTTC. Translated: CASSQPGTRGVEQYF.